The rows below give T cell receptor beta chains drawn from one sample of a study of T cells in localized non-small cell lung cancer. Clones were read by immunoSEQ multiplex PCR, and TCRdb kept only the in-frame ones, dropping some. The sample contains approximately 1,600 clones, approximately 25% of which appear only once. Sequencing used normal lung tissue next to the tumor, obtained before any cancer treatment. The receptors originated from a male donor at least 60 years old with stage I lung adenocarcinoma. The CDR3 runs from the conserved cysteine through the conserved F or W. Fields, in order: J gene, D gene, V gene, clone size, CDR3 protein, CDR3 DNA. The D gene is left open where the match is weak. Clone size is given for some rows only: seen once, a few or many times, or a class if the clone is expanded.

j_gene: TRBJ2-2
d_gene: .
v_gene: TRBV7-5
abundance: .
CDR3aa: CASSLTPGGITGELFF
CDR3nt: TGTGCCAGCAGCCTAACGCCCGGCGGGATCACCGGGGAGCTGTTTTTT

j_gene: TRBJ1-5
d_gene: .
v_gene: TRBV28
abundance: few
CDR3aa: CASSFPVGGTAPQHF
CDR3nt: TGTGCCAGCAGTTTCCCAGTCGGGGGCACGGCGCCCCAGCATTTT

j_gene: TRBJ2-7
d_gene: .
v_gene: TRBV9
abundance: .
CDR3aa: CASSAGGYEQYF
CDR3nt: TGTGCCAGCAGCGCAGGGGGGTACGAGCAGTACTTC

j_gene: TRBJ1-2
d_gene: .
v_gene: TRBV28
abundance: few
CDR3aa: CASSLSAASYGYTF
CDR3nt: TGTGCCAGCAGTTTATCTGCAGCCAGCTATGGCTACACCTTC

j_gene: TRBJ2-1
d_gene: .
v_gene: TRBV6-8
abundance: few
CDR3aa: CASNNRRNEQFF
CDR3nt: TGTGCCAGCAATAACCGTAGAAATGAGCAGTTCTTC

j_gene: TRBJ2-1
d_gene: TRBD2
v_gene: TRBV9
abundance: .
CDR3aa: CASSKGLADYNEQFF
CDR3nt: TGTGCCAGCAGCAAGGGACTAGCGGATTACAATGAGCAGTTCTTC

j_gene: TRBJ2-1
d_gene: .
v_gene: TRBV6-8
abundance: .
CDR3aa: CATKYSEIYNEQFF
CDR3nt: TGTGCCACCAAATATAGCGAGATCTACAATGAGCAGTTCTTC

j_gene: TRBJ2-7
d_gene: TRBD2
v_gene: TRBV11-3
abundance: few
CDR3aa: CASSLGGNEVREQYF
CDR3nt: TGTGCCAGCAGCTTGGGAGGGAACGAGGTGAGGGAGCAGTACTTC

j_gene: TRBJ2-7
d_gene: .
v_gene: TRBV18
abundance: .
CDR3aa: CASSLQDGYEQYF
CDR3nt: TGTGCCAGCTCACTTCAGGACGGCTACGAGCAGTACTTC

j_gene: TRBJ1-2
d_gene: .
v_gene: TRBV28
abundance: .
CDR3aa: CASRTDTYGYTF
CDR3nt: TGTGCCAGCAGGACAGACACATATGGCTACACCTTC

j_gene: TRBJ2-1
d_gene: TRBD2
v_gene: TRBV6-8
abundance: few
CDR3aa: CASTGSGRFDEQFF
CDR3nt: TGTGCCAGCACTGGGAGCGGGAGGTTCGATGAGCAGTTCTTC

j_gene: TRBJ2-3
d_gene: .
v_gene: TRBV9
abundance: few
CDR3aa: CASSPDRGITDTQYF
CDR3nt: TGTGCCAGCAGTCCTGACAGAGGGATCACAGATACGCAGTATTTT

j_gene: TRBJ1-4
d_gene: TRBD1
v_gene: TRBV9
abundance: .
CDR3aa: CASSESGGQEKLFF
CDR3nt: TGTGCCAGCAGCGAATCAGGGGGCCAGGAAAAACTGTTTTTT

j_gene: TRBJ2-7
d_gene: .
v_gene: TRBV9
abundance: medium-sized
CDR3aa: CASSKRRDLSSYEQYF
CDR3nt: TGTGCCAGCAGTAAACGCCGGGATTTGAGCTCCTACGAGCAGTACTTC